This T cell receptor beta chain was captured in a study of beta chain features in type 1 diabetes. Broader study findings: Moderately but significantly shorter TCRB CDR3s were found in Type 1 diabetes patients in all four CD4+ subsets.

This clone was seen a few times. Its antigen is unknown. Expressed TCRB transcripts got sequenced, as all isolated RNA was reverse transcribed. Data came from immunoSEQ multiplex PCR; TCRdb stores just in-frame clones and leaves some out. The data hold 300,000 to 400,000 clones, with approximately 9.7% observed a single time. Per the germline V gene, CDR1 is SGHDT and CDR2 is YYEEEE. This CDR3 comprises 16 residues. V was pared by 2 bases and J by 5 bases, with 4 bases of the junction left unmatched. The chain joins TRBV5-6 to TRBJ2-2; 12 bases agree with TRBD1. This receptor was taken from a man aged 25-45 years with type 1 diabetes. What was sequenced was central memory CD4+ T cells from blood. The CDR3 loop reads CASSFGTGGGTGELFF. The CDR3 nucleotides are TGTGCCAGCAGCTTTGGGACAGGGGGCGGGACCGGGGAGCTGTTTTTT. Based on the CDR3 plus reference TRBV5-6 and TRBJ2-2, the full variable domain is DAGVTQSPTHLIKTRGQQVTLRCSPKSGHDTVSWYQQALGQGPQFIFQYYEEEERQRGNFPDRFSGHQFPNYSSELNVNALLLGDSALYLCASSFGTGGGTGELFFGEGSRLTVL.